Below are 4 T cell receptor beta chains sequenced from a single sample in a study of radiation and T cells in renal cell carcinoma. TCRdb's table, derived via immunoSEQ multiplex PCR, lists solely in-frame clones and lacks some. The sample gives around 170,000 clones, 88% of which show up once; about 11% is in the top ten. Time point noted: blood 4 weeks post-SBRT, at nephrectomy. Treatment noted: 15 Gy SBRT to primary tumor, nephrectomy 4 weeks later. The source was blood, collected from a patient whose treatment included radiotherapy and nephrectomy. These receptors were obtained from a woman aged 45 to 65 with renal cell carcinoma.

The gene calls are TRBV18 and TRBJ2-7; TRBD1 or TRBD2 may be the D gene (5 bases each). Germline loops: CDR1 KGHSH, CDR2 LQKENI. This CDR3 has 12 amino acids. V was trimmed by 1 base and J by 4 bases, leaving 5 bases between them. The CDR3 protein is CASSPRGYEQYF. CDR3 DNA sequence: TGTGCCAGCTCACCACGGGGGTACGAGCAGTACTTC.

The V gene is TRBV7-2, the J gene TRBJ2-3; TRBD2 matches at 8 bases. The germline V gene has CDR1 SGHTA and CDR2 FQGNSA. This CDR3 contains 16 residues. Losses at the gene ends were 2 bases for V and 0 bases for J; bases not matched to a gene: 4. The CDR3 here is CASSLIAGPSTDTQYF. CDR3 in DNA: TGTGCCAGCAGCTTAATAGCGGGGCCTAGCACAGATACGCAGTATTTT. The entire variable domain, with the rest obtained from reference TRBV7-2 and TRBJ2-3, is as follows: GAGVSQSPSNKVTEKGKDVELRCDPISGHTALYWYRQSLGQGLEFLIYFQGNSAPDKSGLPSDRFSAERTGGSVSTLTIQRTQQEDSAVYLCASSLIAGPSTDTQYFGPGTRLTVL.

J is TRBJ1-6 and V is TRBV6-5; 11 bases agree with TRBD1. The CDR3 loop spans 15 amino acids. From germline, CDR1 is MNHEY and CDR2 SVGAGI. Unmatched junction bases numbered 7, after V lost 6 bases and J lost 9 bases. CDR3 amino acids: CASSSGTGGGSPLHF. As DNA, the CDR3 is TGTGCCAGCAGCTCCGGGACAGGGGGTGGTTCACCCCTCCACTTT.

The chain is built from TRBV13 and TRBJ2-7; tentatively, D is TRBD1 (6 bases). CDR1 PRHDT and CDR2 FYEKMQ come from the germline V gene (reference sequence). V was cut by 3 bases and J by 5 bases, with 20 bases left in between. CDR3 length: 16 amino acids. The CDR3 DNA sequence: TGTGCCAGCAGCTTGGACCGGGACATGAAAGGACACGAGCAGTACTTC. It codes for CASSLDRDMKGHEQYF.